The T cell receptor (beta chain) under discussion was sequenced for a study of T-cell memory formation after mild COVID-19. The study's findings and limits: Shrinking CD4+ clones were chiefly CM and EM; CD8+ ones were chiefly EMRA. Still unconfirmed is whether the second-wave clones peaking on day 37 recognized SARS-CoV-2.

The germline gives CDR1 MNHEY, CDR2 SVGAGI. The CDR3 contains 15 residues. V was clipped by 0 bases and J by 8 bases; unmatched bases: 6. This clonotype appeared a few times. Its antigen is still unknown. cDNA libraries for TCR alpha and TCR beta, carrying sample barcodes and UMIs, came from 5'RACE with constant-segment primers. TCRdb called the 5' RACE reads again in MiXCR, with one record for every CDR3 protein. This sample yields roughly 190,000 distinct CDR3 sequences, of which 25% to 35% are seen a single time; about an eighth belongs to the top ten. This receptor was identified in an adult woman who had mild COVID-19 (a few samples of this study predate the infection). Cell type and time point are not known. The sequenced sample was PBMCs or a T cell subset sorted from them (not recorded which). The V and J genes are TRBV6-5 and TRBJ2-1; 8 nucleotides match TRBD2. The CDR3 spells CASSYSIGGDDEQFF. CDR3 sequence (DNA): TGTGCCAGCAGTTACTCGATCGGGGGGGATGATGAGCAGTTCTTC.